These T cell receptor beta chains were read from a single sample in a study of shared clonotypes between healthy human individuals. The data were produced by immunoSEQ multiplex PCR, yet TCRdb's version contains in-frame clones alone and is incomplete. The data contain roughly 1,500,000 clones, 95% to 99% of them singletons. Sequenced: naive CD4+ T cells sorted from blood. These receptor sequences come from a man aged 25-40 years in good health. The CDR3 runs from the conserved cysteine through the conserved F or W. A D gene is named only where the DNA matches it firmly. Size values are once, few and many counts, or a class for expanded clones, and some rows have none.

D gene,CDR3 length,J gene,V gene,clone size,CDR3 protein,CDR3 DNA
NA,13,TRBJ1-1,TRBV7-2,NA,CASSLRLNTEAFF,TGTGCCAGCAGCTTACGGTTGAACACTGAAGCTTTCTTT
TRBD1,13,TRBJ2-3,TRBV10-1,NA,CASGQGGTDTQYF,TGCGCCAGCGGGCAGGGGGGCACAGATACGCAGTATTTT
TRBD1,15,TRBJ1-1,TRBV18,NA,CASSPPGQGASEAFF,TGTGCCAGCTCACCTCCGGGACAGGGGGCCTCTGAAGCTTTCTTT
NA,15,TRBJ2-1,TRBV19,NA,CASRSGRKSYNEQFF,TGTGCCAGTAGAAGTGGCAGGAAGTCCTACAATGAGCAGTTCTTC
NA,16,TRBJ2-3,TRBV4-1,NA,CASSQDQLVLGHTQYF,TGCGCCAGCAGCCAAGATCAACTAGTTCTAGGGCATACGCAGTATTTT
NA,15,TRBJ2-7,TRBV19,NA,CASSTFLGGIDEQYF,TGTGCCAGTAGTACCTTTCTCGGGGGAATAGACGAGCAGTACTTC
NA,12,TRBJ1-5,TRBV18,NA,CASSPSAEPQHF,TGTGCCAGCTCACCTTCTGCGGAGCCCCAGCATTTT
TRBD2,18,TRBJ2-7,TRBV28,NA,CASSFLHLAGGTSYEQYF,TGTGCCAGCAGTTTCCTCCACCTAGCGGGAGGCACCTCCTACGAGCAGTACTTC
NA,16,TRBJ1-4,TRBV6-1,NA,CASSATAGPGGEKLFF,TGTGCCAGCAGTGCAACCGCAGGGCCGGGCGGCGAAAAACTGTTTTTT
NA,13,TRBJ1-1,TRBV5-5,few,CASSGGRGVEAFF,TGTGCCAGCAGTGGAGGTAGAGGAGTAGAAGCTTTCTTT
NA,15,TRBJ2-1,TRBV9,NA,CASSQEQAPYNEQFF,TGTGCCAGCAGCCAAGAACAGGCACCCTACAATGAGCAGTTCTTC
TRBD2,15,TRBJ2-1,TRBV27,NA,CASSRSGRRYNEQFF,TGTGCCAGCAGCCGTAGCGGGAGGCGGTACAATGAGCAGTTCTTC
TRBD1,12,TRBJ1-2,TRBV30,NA,CAWSPGQGRYTF,TGTGCCTGGTCTCCGGGACAGGGGCGCTACACCTTC
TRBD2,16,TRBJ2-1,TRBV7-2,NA,CASSLRGTTEYNEQFF,TGTGCCAGCAGCTTACGGGGGACTACTGAATACAATGAGCAGTTCTTC
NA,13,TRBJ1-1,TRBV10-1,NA,CASSENFYTEAFF,TGCGCCAGCAGTGAGAATTTTTACACTGAAGCTTTCTTT
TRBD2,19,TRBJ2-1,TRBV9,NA,CASSVARTSKGRGVNEQFF,TGTGCCAGCAGCGTAGCTCGGACTAGTAAGGGCCGCGGGGTCAATGAGCAGTTCTTC
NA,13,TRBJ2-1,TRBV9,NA,CASGPALWDEQFF,TGTGCCAGCGGGCCAGCCCTTTGGGATGAGCAGTTCTTC
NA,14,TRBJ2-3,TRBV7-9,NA,CASSLARATDTQYF,TGTGCCAGCAGCTTAGCGCGTGCCACAGATACGCAGTATTTT
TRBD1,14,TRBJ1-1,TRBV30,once,CGWTGTRRNTEAFF,TGTGGTTGGACAGGGACGAGAAGAAACACTGAAGCTTTCTTT
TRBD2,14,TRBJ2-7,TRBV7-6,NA,CASSFSGVAYEQYF,TGTGCCAGCAGCTTTAGCGGGGTTGCCTACGAGCAGTACTTC
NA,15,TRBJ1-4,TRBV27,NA,CASSPTHLIGEKLFF,TGTGCCAGCAGTCCGACACACCTCATAGGCGAAAAACTGTTTTTT
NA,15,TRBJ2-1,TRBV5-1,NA,CASSLDWASYNEQFF,TGCGCCAGCAGCTTGGATTGGGCCTCCTACAATGAGCAGTTCTTC
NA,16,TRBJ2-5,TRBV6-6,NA,CASSYPPQGPQETQYF,TGTGCCAGCAGTTACCCCCCCCAGGGCCCCCAAGAGACCCAGTACTTC
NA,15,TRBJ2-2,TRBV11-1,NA,CASSPWDRKTGELFF,TGTGCCAGCAGCCCCTGGGACCGGAAGACCGGGGAGCTGTTTTTT
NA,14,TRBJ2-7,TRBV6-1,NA,CASTNPGTTYEQYF,TGTGCCAGTACCAACCCCGGGACAACCTACGAGCAGTACTTC
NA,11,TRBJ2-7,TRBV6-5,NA,CASASLYEQYF,TGTGCCAGCGCTAGTCTTTACGAGCAGTACTTC
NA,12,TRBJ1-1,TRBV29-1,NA,CSVVFRNTEAFF,TGCAGCGTGGTTTTTAGGAACACTGAAGCTTTCTTT
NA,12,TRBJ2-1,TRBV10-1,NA,CASSETNNEQFF,TGCGCCAGCAGTGAGACAAACAATGAGCAGTTCTTC
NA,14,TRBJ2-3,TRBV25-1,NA,CASSEFTPTDTQYF,TGTGCCAGCAGTGAATTCACCCCCACAGATACGCAGTATTTT
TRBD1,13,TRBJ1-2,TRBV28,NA,CASSTTGGGGYTF,TGTGCCAGCAGCACTACAGGGGGCGGTGGCTACACCTTC
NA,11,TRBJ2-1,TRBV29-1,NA,CSARLAIEQFF,TGCAGCGCCCGGCTAGCGATTGAGCAGTTCTTC
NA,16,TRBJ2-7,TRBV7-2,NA,CASSLSGRGYLYEQYF,TGTGCCAGCAGCTTAAGTGGCAGGGGCTATCTCTACGAGCAGTACTTC
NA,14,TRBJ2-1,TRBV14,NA,CASSPTGQYNEQFF,TGTGCCAGCAGCCCGACCGGACAGTACAATGAGCAGTTCTTC
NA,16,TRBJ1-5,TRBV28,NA,CASSLGTEGVNQPQHF,TGTGCCAGCAGTCTAGGCACAGAGGGGGTGAATCAGCCCCAGCATTTT
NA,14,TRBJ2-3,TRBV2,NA,CASRSGSSPDTQYF,TGTGCCAGCAGGTCCGGGAGTTCCCCAGATACGCAGTATTTT
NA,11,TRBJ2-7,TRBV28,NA,CASSATYEQYF,TGTGCCAGCAGTGCCACCTACGAGCAGTACTTC
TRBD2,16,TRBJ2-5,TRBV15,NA,CATSRGLAEPQETQYF,TGTGCCACCAGCAGAGGGCTAGCGGAGCCCCAAGAGACCCAGTACTTC
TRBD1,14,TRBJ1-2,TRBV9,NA,CASSVGEGQGGYTF,TGTGCCAGCAGCGTAGGTGAGGGACAGGGGGGCTACACCTTC
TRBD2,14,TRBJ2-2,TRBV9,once,CASSARLAPPELFF,TGTGCCAGCAGCGCCAGACTAGCTCCCCCGGAGCTGTTTTTT
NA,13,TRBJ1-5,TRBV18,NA,CASSAGGNQPQHF,TGTGCCAGCTCAGCCGGGGGCAATCAGCCCCAGCATTTT
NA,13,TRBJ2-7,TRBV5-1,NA,CASSLASGYEQYF,TGCGCCAGCAGCTTGGCCTCTGGGTACGAGCAGTACTTC
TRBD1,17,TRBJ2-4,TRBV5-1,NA,CASSPVGGTGLRNIQYF,TGCGCCAGCTCCCCGGTTGGAGGGACAGGGCTCCGCAACATTCAGTACTTC
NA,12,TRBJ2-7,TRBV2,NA,CASSERIYEQYF,TGTGCCAGCAGTGAAAGGATCTACGAGCAGTACTTC
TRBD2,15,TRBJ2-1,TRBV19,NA,CASSIRLAGGNEQFF,TGTGCCAGTAGTATAAGACTAGCGGGGGGGAATGAGCAGTTCTTC
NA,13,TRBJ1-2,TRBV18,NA,CASSHTGFDGYTF,TGTGCCAGCTCACATACAGGGTTCGATGGCTACACCTTC
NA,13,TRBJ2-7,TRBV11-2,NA,CASSLVGQFEQYF,TGTGCCAGCAGCTTAGTGGGACAATTCGAGCAGTACTTC
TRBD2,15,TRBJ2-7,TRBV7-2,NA,CASSLGLAGAGEQYF,TGTGCCAGCAGCTTAGGGCTAGCGGGAGCTGGCGAGCAGTACTTC
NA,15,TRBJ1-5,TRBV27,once,CASSLLGQTGQPQHF,TGTGCCAGCAGTTTATTAGGACAAACGGGTCAGCCCCAGCATTTT
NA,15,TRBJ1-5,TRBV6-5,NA,CASIPHGHYNQPQHF,TGTGCCAGCATACCTCACGGACACTACAATCAGCCCCAGCATTTT
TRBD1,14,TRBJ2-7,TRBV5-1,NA,CASSKDRGGGEQYF,TGCGCCAGCAGCAAGGACAGGGGAGGGGGCGAGCAGTACTTC